This TCR beta chain was documented in a study of cytomegalovirus exposure and HLA in healthy donors. PCR primers comprised 60 Vbeta and 13 Jbeta primers. Assay: immunoSEQ multiplex PCR; the TCRdb copy retains only in-frame clones and omits some. The table includes 150,000 to 200,000 clones, 65% to 70% detected once. J gave up 4 bases and V 0 bases, and 6 bases lay outside the gene matches. The CDR3 sequence is 16 residues long. Germline CDR1 and CDR2: SGHRS and YFSETQ. This TCR was recovered from a man aged 25 to 40 in good health and CMV-seropositive. Sequenced: PBMCs. The V call is TRBV5-1, the J call TRBJ2-1; TRBD2 matches 8 bases. CDR3 residues: CASSLAREGPYNEQFF. CDR3 sequence (DNA): TGCGCCAGCAGCTTGGCCCGGGAGGGCCCATACAATGAGCAGTTCTTC. Using reference TRBV5-1 and TRBJ2-1 for the parts outside the CDR3, the full variable domain is KAGVTQTPRYLIKTRGQQVTLSCSPISGHRSVSWYQQTPGQGLQFLFEYFSETQRNKGNFPGRFSGRQFSNSRSEMNVSTLELGDSALYLCASSLAREGPYNEQFFGPGTRLTVL.